The rows below give T cell receptor beta chains drawn from one sample of a study of technical replicates of blood from a few donors. Profiled with immunoSEQ multiplex PCR; TCRdb holds only in-frame clones, not every one. Here the sample spans 70,000 or so clones, about 90% being singletons. Specimen: PBMCs. All receptors come from a human donor in good health. Some clones in this sample may be carry-over from other donors' samples. The CDR3 runs from the conserved cysteine through the conserved F or W. The order of the fields is V gene, J gene, D gene, clone size, CDR3 protein, CDR3 DNA. D genes are given only for firm matches. Some rows have no size entry. The others give once, few or many, or a class for an expanded clone.

v_gene: TRBV7-2
j_gene: TRBJ2-1
d_gene: -
abundance: -
CDR3aa: CASSLGLNNEQFF
CDR3nt: TGTGCCAGCAGCTTAGGACTTAACAATGAGCAGTTCTTC

v_gene: TRBV2
j_gene: TRBJ2-3
d_gene: -
abundance: -
CDR3aa: CASSAASYTDTQYF
CDR3nt: TGTGCCAGCAGCGCGGCTTCATACACAGATACGCAGTATTTT

v_gene: TRBV9
j_gene: TRBJ2-7
d_gene: TRBD2
abundance: -
CDR3aa: CASSEPSGAGVPLHSYEQYF
CDR3nt: TGTGCCAGCAGCGAGCCCTCGGGCGCGGGGGTTCCTCTACACTCCTACGAGCAGTACTTC

v_gene: TRBV9
j_gene: TRBJ2-7
d_gene: -
abundance: -
CDR3aa: CASSETSSPTYEQYF
CDR3nt: TGTGCCAGCAGCGAAACTAGTAGTCCCACCTACGAGCAGTACTTC

v_gene: TRBV6-1
j_gene: TRBJ2-7
d_gene: TRBD1
abundance: -
CDR3aa: CASSKQTGLEQYF
CDR3nt: TGTGCCAGCAGTAAGCAGACAGGGTTAGAGCAGTACTTC

v_gene: TRBV19
j_gene: TRBJ2-1
d_gene: TRBD2
abundance: -
CDR3aa: CASSTGLVIHNEQFF
CDR3nt: TGTGCCAGTAGTACTGGACTAGTCATCCACAATGAGCAGTTCTTC

v_gene: TRBV7-2
j_gene: TRBJ2-1
d_gene: -
abundance: -
CDR3aa: CASSPLQGPGEQFF
CDR3nt: TGTGCCAGCAGCCCTCTCCAGGGGCCAGGAGAGCAGTTCTTC

v_gene: TRBV9
j_gene: TRBJ2-3
d_gene: TRBD2
abundance: -
CDR3aa: CASSVVGTSASTDTQYF
CDR3nt: TGTGCCAGCAGCGTAGTAGGAACTAGCGCTAGCACAGATACGCAGTATTTT

v_gene: TRBV9
j_gene: TRBJ1-2
d_gene: TRBD1
abundance: -
CDR3aa: CASSLDRGGGYTF
CDR3nt: TGTGCCAGCAGCTTGGACAGGGGCGGGGGCTACACCTTC

v_gene: TRBV2
j_gene: TRBJ1-2
d_gene: TRBD1
abundance: -
CDR3aa: CASSRDSVRGYTF
CDR3nt: TGTGCCAGCAGTAGGGACAGCGTCCGCGGCTACACCTTC

v_gene: TRBV18
j_gene: TRBJ1-5
d_gene: -
abundance: -
CDR3aa: CASSPTVPASNQPQHF
CDR3nt: TGTGCCAGCTCACCGACAGTCCCAGCTAGCAATCAGCCCCAGCATTTT

v_gene: TRBV30
j_gene: TRBJ1-6
d_gene: TRBD1
abundance: -
CDR3aa: CAWGTGLSSYNSPLHF
CDR3nt: TGTGCCTGGGGGACAGGCTTGAGCTCCTATAATTCACCCCTCCACTTT

v_gene: TRBV5-8
j_gene: TRBJ2-7
d_gene: -
abundance: -
CDR3aa: CASSLEGVREQYF
CDR3nt: TGTGCCAGCAGCTTGGAGGGGGTCCGAGAGCAGTACTTC

v_gene: TRBV6-5
j_gene: TRBJ1-2
d_gene: -
abundance: -
CDR3aa: CAGSYSGGNYGYTF
CDR3nt: TGTGCCGGCAGTTACTCGGGGGGTAACTATGGCTACACCTTC

v_gene: TRBV6-1
j_gene: TRBJ2-2
d_gene: -
abundance: -
CDR3aa: CASSEVSSGTGELFF
CDR3nt: TGTGCCAGCAGTGAGGTTTCGTCGGGCACCGGGGAGCTGTTTTTT

v_gene: TRBV4-3
j_gene: TRBJ2-1
d_gene: -
abundance: -
CDR3aa: CASSQDLGGSYNEQFF
CDR3nt: TGCGCCAGCAGCCAAGATCTGGGGGGATCCTACAATGAGCAGTTCTTC

v_gene: TRBV18
j_gene: TRBJ1-5
d_gene: -
abundance: -
CDR3aa: CASSPEGVGNQPQHF
CDR3nt: TGTGCCAGCTCACCAGAGGGTGTGGGCAATCAGCCCCAGCATTTT

v_gene: TRBV7-7
j_gene: TRBJ2-1
d_gene: -
abundance: -
CDR3aa: CASSASGGPSEQFF
CDR3nt: TGTGCCAGCAGCGCCAGCGGAGGGCCCAGTGAGCAGTTCTTC

v_gene: TRBV2
j_gene: TRBJ2-5
d_gene: TRBD2
abundance: -
CDR3aa: CASRGLAAGETQYF
CDR3nt: TGTGCCAGCAGAGGACTAGCGGCGGGGGAGACCCAGTACTTC

v_gene: TRBV7-2
j_gene: TRBJ1-2
d_gene: TRBD1
abundance: -
CDR3aa: CASSLAGTGLGGYTF
CDR3nt: TGTGCCAGCAGCTTAGCCGGGACAGGGTTAGGAGGCTACACCTTC

v_gene: TRBV29-1
j_gene: TRBJ2-2
d_gene: TRBD2
abundance: -
CDR3aa: CSVEGSLAGSPNTGELFF
CDR3nt: TGCAGCGTTGAAGGGTCTCTAGCGGGGAGCCCGAACACCGGGGAGCTGTTTTTT

v_gene: TRBV6-1
j_gene: TRBJ2-5
d_gene: TRBD2
abundance: -
CDR3aa: CASSERDYLQETQYF
CDR3nt: TGTGCCAGCAGTGAGCGGGACTACCTACAAGAGACCCAGTACTTC

v_gene: TRBV9
j_gene: TRBJ1-3
d_gene: -
abundance: -
CDR3aa: CASSVDPGTGNTIYF
CDR3nt: TGTGCCAGCAGCGTTGATCCAGGGACTGGAAACACCATATATTTT

v_gene: TRBV5-1
j_gene: TRBJ2-5
d_gene: TRBD2
abundance: -
CDR3aa: CASSLGQNREGETQYF
CDR3nt: TGCGCCAGCAGCTTGGGCCAAAACCGGGAGGGGGAGACCCAGTACTTC

v_gene: TRBV10-1
j_gene: TRBJ2-4
d_gene: -
abundance: -
CDR3aa: CASRALLAKNIQYF
CDR3nt: TGCGCCAGCAGAGCCCTTTTGGCCAAAAACATTCAGTACTTC

v_gene: TRBV5-1
j_gene: TRBJ2-5
d_gene: -
abundance: -
CDR3aa: CASSLDPRETQYF
CDR3nt: TGCGCCAGCAGCTTGGACCCGAGGGAGACCCAGTACTTC

v_gene: TRBV10-3
j_gene: TRBJ2-5
d_gene: TRBD2
abundance: -
CDR3aa: CAISRTSLRETQYF
CDR3nt: TGTGCCATCAGTCGGACTAGCCTTCGAGAGACCCAGTACTTC

v_gene: TRBV5-1
j_gene: TRBJ2-1
d_gene: TRBD2
abundance: -
CDR3aa: CASSLAASGSVEQFF
CDR3nt: TGCGCCAGCAGCTTGGCGGCTAGCGGGAGTGTTGAGCAGTTCTTC

v_gene: TRBV7-9
j_gene: TRBJ1-1
d_gene: -
abundance: -
CDR3aa: CASSPGARGMNTEAFF
CDR3nt: TGTGCCAGCAGCCCTGGTGCGCGGGGTATGAACACTGAAGCTTTCTTT

v_gene: TRBV6-5
j_gene: TRBJ2-2
d_gene: TRBD1
abundance: -
CDR3aa: CASSWGQGHGELFF
CDR3nt: TGTGCCAGCAGTTGGGGACAGGGTCACGGGGAGCTGTTTTTT

v_gene: TRBV13
j_gene: TRBJ2-7
d_gene: TRBD1
abundance: once
CDR3aa: CASSRLSGTGGYEQYF
CDR3nt: TGTGCCAGCAGCCGACTTTCCGGGACAGGGGGCTACGAGCAGTACTTC

v_gene: TRBV7-2
j_gene: TRBJ2-5
d_gene: -
abundance: -
CDR3aa: CASSSMLLGGETQYF
CDR3nt: TGTGCCAGCAGCTCTATGCTGCTAGGGGGAGAGACCCAGTACTTC

v_gene: TRBV7-6
j_gene: TRBJ2-3
d_gene: TRBD1
abundance: -
CDR3aa: CASSRDRATDTQYF
CDR3nt: TGTGCCAGCAGCCGCGACAGGGCCACAGATACGCAGTATTTT

v_gene: TRBV4-2
j_gene: TRBJ2-2
d_gene: -
abundance: -
CDR3aa: CASSQGASNTGELFF
CDR3nt: TGTGCCAGCAGCCAAGGGGCTTCGAACACCGGGGAGCTGTTTTTT

v_gene: TRBV18
j_gene: TRBJ2-7
d_gene: -
abundance: -
CDR3aa: CASSTIPGSSTYEQYF
CDR3nt: TGTGCCAGCTCGACCATCCCGGGTTCCTCCACCTACGAGCAGTACTTC

v_gene: TRBV7-2
j_gene: TRBJ2-7
d_gene: TRBD1
abundance: -
CDR3aa: CASSPPGGGTGGHEQYF
CDR3nt: TGTGCCAGCAGCCCTCCTGGGGGGGGGACAGGGGGCCACGAGCAGTACTTC

v_gene: TRBV10-3
j_gene: TRBJ2-1
d_gene: TRBD2
abundance: -
CDR3aa: CAISLGTSGSTEQFF
CDR3nt: TGTGCCATCAGCCTCGGGACTAGCGGGAGTACCGAGCAGTTCTTC

v_gene: TRBV7-2
j_gene: TRBJ2-2
d_gene: -
abundance: -
CDR3aa: CASRSQRRGGTGELFF
CDR3nt: TGTGCCAGCAGATCCCAGAGGAGGGGGGGCACCGGGGAGCTGTTTTTT

v_gene: TRBV7-9
j_gene: TRBJ2-1
d_gene: TRBD2
abundance: -
CDR3aa: CASSSRLADYNEQFF
CDR3nt: TGTGCCAGCAGCTCGAGACTAGCGGACTACAATGAGCAGTTCTTC

v_gene: TRBV19
j_gene: TRBJ2-2
d_gene: TRBD1
abundance: -
CDR3aa: CASSGPGQGWTGELFF
CDR3nt: TGTGCCAGTAGTGGACCGGGACAGGGATGGACCGGGGAGCTGTTTTTT

v_gene: TRBV6-1
j_gene: TRBJ1-2
d_gene: TRBD1
abundance: -
CDR3aa: CASSGRTGRNDGYTF
CDR3nt: TGTGCCAGCAGTGGACGGACAGGGAGGAATGATGGCTACACCTTC

v_gene: TRBV27
j_gene: TRBJ2-1
d_gene: -
abundance: -
CDR3aa: CASSLRQVNEQFF
CDR3nt: TGTGCCAGCAGTTTGCGACAAGTGAATGAGCAGTTCTTC